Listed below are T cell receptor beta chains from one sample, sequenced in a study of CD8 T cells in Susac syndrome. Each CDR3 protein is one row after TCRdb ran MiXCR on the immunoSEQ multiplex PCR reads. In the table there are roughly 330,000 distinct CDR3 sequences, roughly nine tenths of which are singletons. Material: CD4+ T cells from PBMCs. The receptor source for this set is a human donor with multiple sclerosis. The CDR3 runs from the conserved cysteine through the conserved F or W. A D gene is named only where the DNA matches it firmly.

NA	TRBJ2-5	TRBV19	CASSINSGSQETQYF
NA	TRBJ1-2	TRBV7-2	CASSLRREDGYTF
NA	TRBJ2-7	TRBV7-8	CASSLGSGVEQYF
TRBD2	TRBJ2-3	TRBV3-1	CASSHSSGGRSTDTQYF
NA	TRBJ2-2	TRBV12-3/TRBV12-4	CASSFQGWDTGELFF
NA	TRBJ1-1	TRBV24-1	CATSDRRGPAFF
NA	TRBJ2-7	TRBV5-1	CASSLGAGENDEQYF
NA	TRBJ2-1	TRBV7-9	CASRSRKNYYNEQFF
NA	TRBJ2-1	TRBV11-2	CASSLRHNEQFF
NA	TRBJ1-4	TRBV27	CASSRVDRWNEKLFF
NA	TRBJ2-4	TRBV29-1	CSVQTGSLAKNIQYF
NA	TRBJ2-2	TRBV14	CASSPSFTGELFF
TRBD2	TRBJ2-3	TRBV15	CATSRAFGLAGDSKEQNTQYF
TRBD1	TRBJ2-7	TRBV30	CAWGQGIGYEQYF
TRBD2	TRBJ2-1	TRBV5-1	CASTLGSGRTSYNEQFF
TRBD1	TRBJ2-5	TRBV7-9	CASSIGQGARETQYF
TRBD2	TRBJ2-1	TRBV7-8	CASSLERAGRYNEQFF
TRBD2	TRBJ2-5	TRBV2	CASSQGTSGETQYF
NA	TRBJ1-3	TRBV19	CASSIGQSTGNTIYF
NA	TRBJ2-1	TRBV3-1	CASSQAGLTYNEQFF
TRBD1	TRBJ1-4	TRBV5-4	CASSLGLTGTNEKLFF
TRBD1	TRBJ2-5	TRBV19	CASSPRDRVIQETQYF
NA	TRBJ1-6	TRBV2	CASSVQGASQRIPLHF
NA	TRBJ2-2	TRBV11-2	CASSLGTLRRDPGELFF
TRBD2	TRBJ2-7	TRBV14	CASSHGGGLDF
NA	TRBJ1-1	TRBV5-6	CASAVFTGTDPGNAEAFF
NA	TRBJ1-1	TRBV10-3	CASSISNTEAFF
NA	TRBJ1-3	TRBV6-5	CASSLLLFSSAEVTGNTIYF
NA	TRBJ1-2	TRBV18	CASSSNTNYGYTF
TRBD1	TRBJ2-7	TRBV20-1	CSARGRQGLIPYEQYF
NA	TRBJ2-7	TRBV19	CASSIRQGRQYF
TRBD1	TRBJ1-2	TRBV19	CASSDRGMRYGYTF
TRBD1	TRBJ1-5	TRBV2	CASSTGQGASNQPQHF